The 13 T cell receptor beta chains listed next were all sequenced from one sample in a study of spatial heterogeneity in lung cancer. Whole-study results and caveats: Tracking of tumor mutation counts was seen in expanded intratumoral alpha and beta TCR counts.

Regarding time point: sample taken at primary tumor resection. Their specific antigens are unknown. One entry per CDR3 protein results from TCRdb running MiXCR on the 5' RACE reads. The data contain roughly 3,300 distinct CDR3 sequences, roughly 5% of them singletons. Sequences were derived from lung tumor tissue, sampled at surgery. These receptors were obtained from a female donor with early-stage non-small cell lung cancer.

This clonotype is labeled as medium-sized. As an off-target read in a library built for alpha chains, this beta chain has a frequency of little significance. The rearrangement links TRBV7-9 to TRBJ2-7, with a possible D match to TRBD1 (6 bases). Germline CDR1 SEHNR, CDR2 FQNEAQ (reference sequence). The CDR3 totals 15 residues. V was cut by 6 bases and J by 3 bases, with 18 bases left in between. CDR3 sequence reads: CASSPPGSRGYEQYF. DNA for the CDR3: TGTGCCAGCAGTCCCCCAGGAAGCAGGGGCTACGAGCAGTACTTC.

Within the sample, this clonotype is medium-sized. Little can be read into the size of this beta chain, an off-target read in a library designed for alpha chains. The rearrangement joins TRBV7-9 to TRBJ2-3; TRBD2 might be the D (6 bases). Germline assignment: CDR1 SEHNR and CDR2 FQNEAQ (reference sequence). V shed 8 bases and J shed 1 base, with 19 bases lying between them. This CDR3 spans 16 amino acids. As DNA, the CDR3 is TGTGCCAGCGATTCATTGGGGGGAGGTCGCACAGATACGCAGTATTTT. It yields the protein CASDSLGGGRTDTQYF.

The table lists this clonotype with many counts. The library was built for alpha chains, so this beta chain is an off-target read and its size means little. V is TRBV7-2 and J is TRBJ1-3, with no clear D. The CDR3 is 15 residues long. Per germline, CDR1 SGHTA and CDR2 FQGNSA. The V gene lost 4 bases and the J gene lost 0 bases, with 10 bases spanning the gap. The CDR3 region has the DNA TGTGCCAGCAGCTCCCGGGCCGGCTCTGGAAACACCATATATTTT. This sequence encodes CASSSRAGSGNTIYF.

By its share, this clonotype is medium-sized (0.01 to 0.1%). This beta chain is off target for a library built for alpha chains, so its abundance means little. The V gene is TRBV7-2, the J gene TRBJ2-4; no clear D. The CDR3 is 15 residues long. Trimming cost V 1 base and J 4 bases, with 11 bases left between them. Germline CDR1 reads SGHTA; CDR2 reads FQGNSA. CDR3 region: CASSLEGSQKNIQYF. The CDR3 DNA reads as TGTGCCAGCAGCTTAGAAGGTTCCCAGAAAAACATTCAGTACTTC.

Within the sample, this clonotype is medium-sized. A library prepared for alpha chains yielded this beta chain as an off-target read; its size is of little meaning. The chain employs TRBV7-8 and TRBJ2-3; no clear D. The V gene lost 2 bases and the J gene lost 0 bases, with 9 bases spanning the gap. CDR1 and CDR2 from the germline V gene are SGHVS and FQNEAQ. CDR3 length equals 15 residues. The CDR3 sequence: CASSLRRRSTDTQYF. CDR3 DNA sequence: TGTGCCAGCAGCTTAAGGCGGAGAAGCACAGATACGCAGTATTTT.

By share, this clonotype counts as medium-sized (0.01 to 0.1%). The library was prepared for alpha chains; this beta chain is a stray read, so its frequency means little. The chain recombines TRBV7-2 with TRBJ2-5, with 11 bases that match TRBD2. CDR3 length: 16 residues. Germline CDR1 SGHTA, CDR2 FQGNSA. Trimming at V came to 0 bases and at J to 2 bases, leaving 2 bases not matched to a gene. CDR3 sequence reads: CASSLAASGGQETQYF. CDR3 in DNA: TGTGCCAGCAGCTTAGCAGCTAGCGGGGGGCAAGAGACCCAGTACTTC.

Sample share makes this clonotype large. The library was designed around alpha chains, so this beta chain is a stray read whose abundance carries little weight. This chain connects TRBV25-1 to TRBJ1-4; D is possibly TRBD1 (5 bases). Germline-derived CDR1 and CDR2 are MGHDK and SYGVNS. V was clipped by 3 bases and J by 8 bases, with 19 bases between them. This CDR3 has 16 amino acids. CDR3 in DNA: TGTGCCAGCAGTGACCCTACAGAAGGGGAGGCGGAAAAACTGTTTTTT. The encoded protein is CASSDPTEGEAEKLFF. Variable domain in full (rest from reference TRBV25-1 and TRBJ1-4): EADIYQTPRYLVIGTGKKITLECSQTMGHDKMYWYQQDPGMELHLIHYSYGVNSTEKGDLSSESTVSRIRTEHFPLTLESARPSHTSQYLCASSDPTEGEAEKLFFGSGTQLSVL.

This clonotype was seen repeatedly, ten times or more. Found in a library prepared for alpha chains, this beta chain is an off-target read, and its abundance has little meaning. The V and J genes are TRBV5-6 and TRBJ2-7, with D unresolved. The CDR3 runs to 10 residues. Trimming removed 6 bases from V and 1 base from J, with 2 bases in between. CDR1 is SGHDT, CDR2 YYEEEE, per germline. The CDR3 loop reads CASTSYEQYV. The CDR3 region has the DNA TGTGCCAGCACTTCCTACGAGCAGTACGTC.

This clonotype was picked up a small number of times. No conserved phenylalanine or tryptophan is present at the end of the CDR3, so a read error is the likely explanation. No DNA is shown, since the ends of the CDR3 on it are uncertain; the CDR3 is the one TCRdb lists. In a library made to pick up alpha chains, this beta chain is a stray read with a size that means little. The chain has TRBV11-2 and TRBJ1-2; the table's D call TRBD1 went unverified against the DNA. Looked up from germline, CDR1 is SGHAT and CDR2 is FQNNGV. With termini counted, the CDR3 has 13 amino acids. This CDR3 is CASSSSWGTGATL.

With regard to this clonotype: This beta chain was picked up by a library intended for alpha chains and is off target, so its count carries little meaning. The rearrangement uses TRBV6-1 and TRBJ1-6; no reliable D call. V gave up 1 base and J gave up 10 bases, with 5 bases separating them. The V gene's germline CDR1 is MNHNS and CDR2 SASEGT. This CDR3 region has 12 residues. The CDR3 region has the DNA TGTGCCAGCAGTGAAGGGGCATCACCCCTCCACTTT. This encodes CASSEGASPLHF.

This clonotype is labeled as large (0.1 to 1%). This beta chain appears as a stray read in a library generated for alpha chains; its size is not informative. The CDR3: CSVGVASPDTQYF. DNA of the CDR3: TGCAGCGTTGGGGTGGCCAGCCCAGATACGCAGTATTTT. The rearrangement uses TRBV29-1 and TRBJ2-3; D ambiguous. Deletions cut 4 bases from V and 4 bases from J, with 12 bases between. CDR3 size: 13 residues. In germline, CDR1 is SQVTM, CDR2 ANQGSEA.

At least ten counts were recorded for this clonotype. This beta chain is a stray read from a library made for alpha chains; its abundance is not meaningful. The chain uses TRBV11-2 and TRBJ2-5; 8 nucleotides match TRBD1. The germline CDR1 and CDR2 sequences are SGHAT and FQNNGV. The CDR3 has 13 amino acids. J gave up 3 bases and V 3 bases, and 0 bases lay outside the gene matches. This CDR3 reads CASSLDREETQYF. The CDR3, as DNA: TGTGCCAGCAGCTTGGACAGGGAAGAGACCCAGTACTTC.

This clonotype was seen only a few times. This beta chain slipped into a library made for alpha chains as a stray read, so its size is not meaningful. The V gene is TRBV24-1, the J gene TRBJ1-4, with 7 bases identical to TRBD1. The V gene's germline CDR1 is KGHDR and CDR2 SFDVKD. V shed 3 bases, J shed 3 bases, and the junction held 3 bases outside the gene matches. The CDR3 has 15 amino acids. The CDR3 protein is CATSDPQGANEKLFF. In DNA, the CDR3 is TGTGCCACCAGTGATCCTCAGGGGGCTAATGAAAAACTGTTTTTT.